This is a list of T cell receptor beta chains from one sample in a study of spatial heterogeneity in lung cancer. In TCRdb, the 5' RACE reads were re-called with MiXCR into one record per CDR3 protein. The table includes fewer than 55,000 distinct CDR3 sequences, roughly 7.4% detected once. The sample was PBMCs, taken at follow-up. The receptor set was obtained from a female donor with early-stage non-small cell lung cancer. CDR3s include the opening cysteine and the closing phenylalanine or tryptophan. Each record gives: J gene, D gene, clone size, V gene, CDR3 protein, CDR3 DNA. A D gene is named only where the DNA matches it firmly. Only some rows state a clone size, as once, few, many or a class for expanded clones.

>TRBJ2-7|NA|many|TRBV20-1
CSARDPSVRTYEQYF
TGCAGTGCTAGAGATCCTAGCGTAAGAACCTACGAGCAGTACTTC
>TRBJ1-1|NA|many|TRBV10-2
CASSPQSGYAEAFF
TGCGCCAGCAGCCCCCAATCTGGATACGCTGAAGCTTTCTTT
>TRBJ2-3|TRBD2|NA|TRBV4-1
CASSQAGTTRDTQYF
TGCGCCAGCAGCCAGGCCGGGACTACAAGAGATACGCAGTATTTT
>TRBJ2-5|NA|many|TRBV20-1
CSATISRETQYF
TGCAGTGCTACTATATCACGAGAGACCCAGTACTTC
>TRBJ2-1|NA|many|TRBV12-3/TRBV12-4
CASSPRTGHGNEQFF
TGTGCCAGCAGTCCACGGACGGGTCACGGCAATGAGCAGTTCTTC
>TRBJ2-1|NA|many|TRBV11-2
CASSFRGPKNNEQFF
TGTGCCAGCAGCTTTAGGGGACCAAAGAACAATGAGCAGTTCTTC
>TRBJ2-7|NA|many|TRBV7-9
CASSFPDSSYEQYF
TGTGCCAGCAGCTTCCCGGACAGCTCCTACGAGCAGTACTTC
>TRBJ2-3|NA|many|TRBV20-1
CSASEADTQYF
TGCAGTGCTAGCGAAGCGGATACGCAGTATTTT
>TRBJ2-1|NA|NA|TRBV6-2/TRBV6-3
CASSYPFDEQFF
TGTGCCAGCAGTTACCCCTTCGATGAGCAGTTCTTC
>TRBJ1-3|NA|NA|TRBV28
CASTAQGTGNTIYF
TGTGCCAGCACCGCCCAAGGGACCGGAAACACCATATATTTT
>TRBJ2-2|NA|many|TRBV7-2
CASSFAANTGELFF
TGTGCCAGCAGCTTTGCGGCAAACACCGGGGAGCTGTTTTTT
>TRBJ2-5|NA|many|TRBV7-6
CASSPNRGATQETQYF
TGTGCCAGCAGCCCGAACCGCGGGGCAACCCAAGAGACCCAGTACTTC
>TRBJ1-6|NA|NA|TRBV2
CASSGHPLDSPLHF
TGTGCCAGCAGTGGACATCCACTAGATTCACCCCTCCACTTT
>TRBJ2-3|NA|many|TRBV29-1
CSVGRTRSTDTQYF
TGCAGCGTTGGCAGGACCCGTAGCACAGATACGCAGTATTTT
>TRBJ2-7|TRBD1|many|TRBV10-3
CAISVDRGRSYEQYF
TGTGCCATCAGTGTAGACAGGGGGCGATCCTACGAGCAGTACTTC
>TRBJ1-4|NA|NA|TRBV29-1
CSVEGQAGEKLFF
TGCAGCGTTGAAGGACAGGCGGGGGAAAAACTGTTTTTT
>TRBJ1-2|NA|NA|TRBV4-1
CASSQSDSDANYGYTF
TGCGCCAGCAGCCAATCGGACAGTGACGCCAACTATGGCTACACCTTC
>TRBJ1-6|TRBD1|NA|TRBV6-5
CASSYTGEVDSPLHF
TGTGCCAGCAGTTACACAGGGGAGGTTGATTCACCCCTCCACTTT
>TRBJ2-5|NA|many|TRBV20-1
CSARGADQETQYF
TGCAGTGCTAGAGGGGCGGACCAAGAGACCCAGTACTTC
>TRBJ2-3|NA|NA|TRBV12-5
CASGSQHLSRTDTQYF
TGTGCTAGTGGTTCTCAGCACCTTAGTCGCACAGATACGCAGTATTTT
>TRBJ2-1|NA|few|TRBV2
CASFPGNEQFF
TGTGCCAGCTTCCCTGGGAATGAGCAGTTCTTC
>TRBJ1-2|TRBD1|NA|TRBV6-2/TRBV6-3
CASSPNEGAKPYGYTF
TGTGCCAGCAGCCCCAATGAGGGGGCAAAACCCTATGGCTACACCTTC
>TRBJ1-3|NA|few|TRBV10-2
CASSELGKGNTIYF
TGCGCCAGCAGTGAGTTGGGGAAAGGAAACACCATATATTTT
>TRBJ2-7|TRBD1|many|TRBV18
CASSVRDRVDEQYF
TGTGCCAGCTCCGTCCGGGACAGGGTGGACGAGCAGTACTTC